This T cell receptor (beta chain) is drawn from a study of memory CD8 T cells in hepatitis C reinfection. Study at large: Chronic HCV followed reinfection in a couple of donors who cleared primary infection. Pre-reinfection sampling occurred 55 to 20 weeks ahead of detected reinfection.

Clones were sequenced by immunoSEQ multiplex PCR, and TCRdb holds only the in-frame ones, with some missing. The repertoire holds 45,000 to 55,000 clones, with about 90% as singletons. Germline V CDR1 and CDR2: SGHTA, FQGNSA. Trimming removed 1 base at V and 1 base at J, with 11 bases between. The CDR3 extends over 15 amino acids. Time point specified: pre-reinfection, 55 to 20 weeks before reinfection detection. TCR sequencing was done directly ex vivo on sorted cells, without expansion in vitro. Donors came from people who inject drugs enrolled in HEPCO, Canada. At all three reinfection time points, viable CD3+ CD8+ CD45RO- cells from a couple of donors served as controls.

This receptor was taken from a man younger than 35 with hepatitis C virus infection. The chain has TRBV7-2 and TRBJ2-7; a weak D match, TRBD2 (5 bases). Source material: naive CD8+ T cells sorted from blood. The CDR3 region is CASSLVAGFSYEQYF. The CDR3 DNA reads TGTGCCAGCAGCTTAGTCGCGGGTTTTTCCTACGAGCAGTACTTC.